This TCR beta chain was sequenced in a study of shared clonotypes between healthy human individuals. The study, taken as a whole, reports: Some naive CD4 clonotypes, around 5%, turned up in common across a few donors.

Genomic DNA of each subset was evenly split across several immunoSEQ plates. Only in-frame clones appear in the TCRdb table, and some are missing; sequencing was by immunoSEQ multiplex PCR. Counted here are hundreds of thousands of clones, less than 80% occurring once; the ten biggest clones make up approximately 1.8%. In regard to this clone: What it binds is not known.

The CDR3 sequence is 16 residues long. From germline, CDR1 is MNHNS and CDR2 SASEGT. Germline trimming cut 4 bases from V and 0 bases from J; bases unmatched to any gene: 4. The sample was memory CD4+ T cells sorted from blood. Stated subset: CD45RA-negative fraction. The chain has TRBV6-1 and TRBJ2-7, with 12 bases aligning to TRBD2. The receptor was isolated from a woman aged 25 to 39 in good health. The DNA for the CDR3 is TGTGCCAGCAGTGGGAAACTAGCGGGAGGCTCCTACGAGCAGTACTTC. As protein: CASSGKLAGGSYEQYF.